This TCR beta chain was recorded in a study of technical replicates of blood from a few donors. J lost 5 bases, V lost 2 bases, and 8 bases had no gene match. Germline V gene lookup returns CDR1 SGHTA and CDR2 FQGTGA. The CDR3 has 15 amino acids. Only in-frame clones appear in the TCRdb table, and some are missing; sequencing was by immunoSEQ multiplex PCR. The sample lists under 45,000 clones, 90% to 97% occurring once. Sequences were obtained from T cells isolated from PBMCs. The receptor's source is a human donor in good health. The V gene is TRBV7-3, the J gene TRBJ1-1; TRBD1 matches at 7 bases. CDR3 residues: CASSLERQGRTEAFF. The CDR3 coding sequence is TGTGCCAGCAGCTTAGAAAGACAGGGTAGGACTGAAGCTTTCTTT.